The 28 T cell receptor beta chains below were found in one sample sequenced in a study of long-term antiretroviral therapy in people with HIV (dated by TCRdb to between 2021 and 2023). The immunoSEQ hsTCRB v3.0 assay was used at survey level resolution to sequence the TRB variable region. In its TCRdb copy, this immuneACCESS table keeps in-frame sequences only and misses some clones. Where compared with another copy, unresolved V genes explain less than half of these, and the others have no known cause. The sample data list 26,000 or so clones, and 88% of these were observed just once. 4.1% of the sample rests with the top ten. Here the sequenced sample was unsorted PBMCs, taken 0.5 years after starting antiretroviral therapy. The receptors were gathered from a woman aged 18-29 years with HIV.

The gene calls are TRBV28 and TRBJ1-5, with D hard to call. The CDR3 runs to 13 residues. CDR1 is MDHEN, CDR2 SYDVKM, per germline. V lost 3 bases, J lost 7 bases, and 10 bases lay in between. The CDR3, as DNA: TGTGCCAGCAGTTTCGCCCGTAGCCAGCCCCAGCATTTT. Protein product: CASSFARSQPQHF. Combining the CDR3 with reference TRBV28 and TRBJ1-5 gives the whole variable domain DVKVTQSSRYLVKRTGEKVFLECVQDMDHENMFWYRQDPGLGLRLIYFSYDVKMKEKGDIPEGYSVSREKKERFSLILESASTNQTSMYLCASSFARSQPQHFGDGTRLSIL.

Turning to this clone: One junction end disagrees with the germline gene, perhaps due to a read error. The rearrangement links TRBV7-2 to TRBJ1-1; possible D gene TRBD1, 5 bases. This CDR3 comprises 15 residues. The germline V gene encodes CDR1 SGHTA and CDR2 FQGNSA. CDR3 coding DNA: TGTGCCAGCAGCTTATACACGGGGGGGAACGCTGAAGCTTTCTTT. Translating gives CASSLYTGGNAEAFF.

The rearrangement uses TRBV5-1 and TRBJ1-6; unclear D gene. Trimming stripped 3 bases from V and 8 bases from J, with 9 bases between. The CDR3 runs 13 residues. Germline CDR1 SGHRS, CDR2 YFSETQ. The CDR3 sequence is CASSSPDHSPLHF. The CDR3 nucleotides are TGCGCCAGCAGCTCGCCGGATCATTCACCCCTCCACTTT.

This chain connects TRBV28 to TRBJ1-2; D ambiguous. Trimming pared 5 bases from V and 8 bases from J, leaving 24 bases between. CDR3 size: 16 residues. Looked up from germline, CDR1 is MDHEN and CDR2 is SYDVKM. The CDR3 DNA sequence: TGTGCCAGCAGTCACACCCGAGCCGTGCGGGTCTGGGGCTACACCTTC. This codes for CASSHTRAVRVWGYTF.

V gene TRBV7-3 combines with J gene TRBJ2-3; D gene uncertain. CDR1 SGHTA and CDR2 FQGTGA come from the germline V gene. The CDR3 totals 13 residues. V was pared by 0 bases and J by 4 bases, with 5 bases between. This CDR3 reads CASSLTGSDTQYF. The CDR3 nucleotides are TGTGCCAGCAGCTTAACAGGTTCAGATACGCAGTATTTT.

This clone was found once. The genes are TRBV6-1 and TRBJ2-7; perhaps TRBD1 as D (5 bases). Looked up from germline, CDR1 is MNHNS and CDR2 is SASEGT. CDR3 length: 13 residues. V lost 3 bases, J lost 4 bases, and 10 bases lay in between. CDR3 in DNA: TGTGCCAGCAGTGACCAGGGATGGTACGAGCAGTACTTC. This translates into CASSDQGWYEQYF.

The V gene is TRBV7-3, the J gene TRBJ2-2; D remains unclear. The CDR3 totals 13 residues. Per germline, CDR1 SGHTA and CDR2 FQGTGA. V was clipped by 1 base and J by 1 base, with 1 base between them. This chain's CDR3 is CASSLRNTGELFF. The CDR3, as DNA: TGTGCCAGCAGCTTAAGGAACACCGGGGAGCTGTTTTTT. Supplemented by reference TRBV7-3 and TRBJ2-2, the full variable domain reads GAGVSQTPSNKVTEKGKYVELRCDPISGHTALYWYRQSLGQGPEFLIYFQGTGAADDSGLPNDRFFAVRPEGSVSTLKIQRTERGDSAVYLCASSLRNTGELFFGEGSRLTVL.

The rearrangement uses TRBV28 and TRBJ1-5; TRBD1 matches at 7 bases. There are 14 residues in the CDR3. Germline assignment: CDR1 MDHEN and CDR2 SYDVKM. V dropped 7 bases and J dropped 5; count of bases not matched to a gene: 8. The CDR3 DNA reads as TGTGCCAGCATCGCGGACAGGATTTATCAGCCCCAGCATTTT. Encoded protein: CASIADRIYQPQHF.

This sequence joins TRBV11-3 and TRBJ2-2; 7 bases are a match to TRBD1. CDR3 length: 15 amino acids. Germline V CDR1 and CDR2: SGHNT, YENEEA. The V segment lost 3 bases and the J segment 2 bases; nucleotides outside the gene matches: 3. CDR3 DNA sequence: TGTGCCAGCAGCTTGGGACAGACAAACACCGGGGAGCTGTTTTTT. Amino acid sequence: CASSLGQTNTGELFF.

The CDR3 region is CASSPTGVPREQYF. Written as DNA, the CDR3 is TGTGCCAGCAGTCCGACAGGGGTTCCGAGGGAGCAGTACTTC. This rearrangement joins TRBV6-5 to TRBJ2-7; 8 nucleotides line up with TRBD1. The CDR3 length is 14 residues. V dropped 5 bases and J dropped 7; count of bases not matched to a gene: 10. Germline loops: CDR1 MNHEY, CDR2 SVGAGI.

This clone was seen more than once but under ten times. Here the CDR3 reads CASSKEDSTDTQYF. CDR3 DNA sequence: TGTGCCAGCAGCAAAGAGGACAGCACAGATACGCAGTATTTT. This rearrangement joins TRBV21-1 to TRBJ2-3. TRBV21-1 is reported as a pseudogene. The CDR3 contains 14 residues.

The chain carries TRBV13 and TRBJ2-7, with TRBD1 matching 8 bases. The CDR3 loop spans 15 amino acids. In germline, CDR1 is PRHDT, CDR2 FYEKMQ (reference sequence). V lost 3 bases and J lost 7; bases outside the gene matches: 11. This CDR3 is CASSLGRGPGREQYF. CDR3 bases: TGTGCCAGCAGCTTGGGCAGGGGGCCTGGTCGGGAGCAGTACTTC.

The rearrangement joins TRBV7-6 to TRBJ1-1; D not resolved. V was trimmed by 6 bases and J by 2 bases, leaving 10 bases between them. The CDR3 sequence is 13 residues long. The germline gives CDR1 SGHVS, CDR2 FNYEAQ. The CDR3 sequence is CASSPEINTEAFF. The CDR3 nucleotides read TGTGCCAGCAGTCCCGAAATTAACACTGAAGCTTTCTTT.

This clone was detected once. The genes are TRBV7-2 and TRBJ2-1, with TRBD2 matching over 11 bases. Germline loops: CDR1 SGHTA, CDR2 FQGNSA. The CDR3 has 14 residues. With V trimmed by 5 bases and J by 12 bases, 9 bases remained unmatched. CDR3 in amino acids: CASSPGLAGEAQFF. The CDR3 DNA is TGTGCCAGCAGCCCCGGACTAGCGGGTGAGGCGCAGTTCTTC.

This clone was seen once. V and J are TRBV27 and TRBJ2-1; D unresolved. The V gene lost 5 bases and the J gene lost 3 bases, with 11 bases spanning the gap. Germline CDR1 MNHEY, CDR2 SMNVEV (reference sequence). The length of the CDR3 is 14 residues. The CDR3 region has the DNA TGTGCCAGCAGTCCCCTATCATACTACAATGAGCAGTTCTTC. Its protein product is CASSPLSYYNEQFF.

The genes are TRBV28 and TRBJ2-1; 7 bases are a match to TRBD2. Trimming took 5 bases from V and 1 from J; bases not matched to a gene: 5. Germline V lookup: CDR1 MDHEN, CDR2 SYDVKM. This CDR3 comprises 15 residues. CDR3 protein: CASSVKRGSYNEQFF. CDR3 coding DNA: TGTGCCAGCAGTGTTAAGCGGGGTTCCTACAATGAGCAGTTCTTC.

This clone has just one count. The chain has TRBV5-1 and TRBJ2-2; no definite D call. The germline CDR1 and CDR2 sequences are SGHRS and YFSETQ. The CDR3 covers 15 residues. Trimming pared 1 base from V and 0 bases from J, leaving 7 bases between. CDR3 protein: CASSLIQTNTGELFF. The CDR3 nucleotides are TGCGCCAGCAGCTTGATCCAAACGAACACCGGGGAGCTGTTTTTT.

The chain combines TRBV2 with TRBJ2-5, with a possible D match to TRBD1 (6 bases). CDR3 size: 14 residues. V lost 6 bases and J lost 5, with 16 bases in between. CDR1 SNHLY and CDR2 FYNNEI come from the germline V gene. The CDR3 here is CASSVGQRRETQYF. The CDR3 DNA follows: TGTGCCAGCAGCGTTGGACAGCGAAGGGAGACCCAGTACTTC.

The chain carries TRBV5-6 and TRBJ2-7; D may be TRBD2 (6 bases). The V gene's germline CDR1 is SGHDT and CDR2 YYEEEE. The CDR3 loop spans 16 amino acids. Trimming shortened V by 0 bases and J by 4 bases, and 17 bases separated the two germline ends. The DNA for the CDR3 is TGTGCCAGCAGCTTGGGCGGGGACCCTAAACCGTACGAGCAGTACTTC. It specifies CASSLGGDPKPYEQYF.

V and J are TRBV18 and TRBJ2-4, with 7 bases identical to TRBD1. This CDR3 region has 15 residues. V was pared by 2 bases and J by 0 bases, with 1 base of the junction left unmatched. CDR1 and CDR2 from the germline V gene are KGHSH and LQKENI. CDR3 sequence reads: CASSPAGGAKNIQYF. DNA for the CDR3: TGTGCCAGCTCACCAGCAGGGGGAGCCAAAAACATTCAGTACTTC.

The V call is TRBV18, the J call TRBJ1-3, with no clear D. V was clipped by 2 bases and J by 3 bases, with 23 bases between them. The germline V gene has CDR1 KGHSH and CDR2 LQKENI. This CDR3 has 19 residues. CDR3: CASSPEIRRRVLSGNTIYF. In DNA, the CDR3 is TGTGCCAGCTCACCAGAAATAAGGCGACGGGTACTTAGTGGAAACACCATATATTTT. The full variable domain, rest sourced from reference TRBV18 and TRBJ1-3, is NAGVMQNPRHLVRRRGQEARLRCSPMKGHSHVYWYRQLPEEGLKFMVYLQKENIIDESGMPKERFSAEFPKEGPSILRIQQVVRGDSAAYFCASSPEIRRRVLSGNTIYFGEGSWLTVV.

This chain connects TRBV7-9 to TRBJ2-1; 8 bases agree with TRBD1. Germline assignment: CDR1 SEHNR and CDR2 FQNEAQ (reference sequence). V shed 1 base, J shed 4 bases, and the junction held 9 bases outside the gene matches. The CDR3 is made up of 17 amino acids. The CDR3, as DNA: TGTGCCAGCAGCTTAGTTACGGGGGACAGGTTTTACAATGAGCAGTTCTTC. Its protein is CASSLVTGDRFYNEQFF.

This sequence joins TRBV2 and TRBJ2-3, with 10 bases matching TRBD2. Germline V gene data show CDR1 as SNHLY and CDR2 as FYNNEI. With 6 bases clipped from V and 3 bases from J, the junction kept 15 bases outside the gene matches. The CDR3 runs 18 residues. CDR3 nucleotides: TGTGCCAGCAGGGCCGTTGGTAGCGGGAGGCCGCAGACAGATACGCAGTATTTT. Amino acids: CASRAVGSGRPQTDTQYF.

CDR3 in DNA: TGTGCCAGAAGCCCTAGGACAGGGGGCCACGTCACTAATGAAAAACTGTTTTTT. Translation gives CARSPRTGGHVTNEKLFF. V usage is TRBV5-3 and J usage is TRBJ1-4, with 11 positions matching TRBD1. TRBV5-3 falls under the ORF class, with uncertain function. With V trimmed by 4 bases and J by 2 bases, 10 bases remained unmatched. The CDR3 spans 18 residues.

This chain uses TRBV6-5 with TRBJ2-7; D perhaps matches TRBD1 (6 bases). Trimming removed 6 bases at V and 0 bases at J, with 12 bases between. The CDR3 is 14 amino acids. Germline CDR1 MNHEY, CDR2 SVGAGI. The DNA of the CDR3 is TGTGCCAGCAGCCGGAGGACAGCCTCCTACGAGCAGTACTTC. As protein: CASSRRTASYEQYF.

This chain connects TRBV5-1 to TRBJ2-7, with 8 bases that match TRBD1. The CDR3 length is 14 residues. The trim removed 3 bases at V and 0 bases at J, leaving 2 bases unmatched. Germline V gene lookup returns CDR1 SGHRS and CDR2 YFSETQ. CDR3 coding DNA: TGCGCCAGCAGCTCACAGGGGGGCTCCTACGAGCAGTACTTC. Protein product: CASSSQGGSYEQYF.

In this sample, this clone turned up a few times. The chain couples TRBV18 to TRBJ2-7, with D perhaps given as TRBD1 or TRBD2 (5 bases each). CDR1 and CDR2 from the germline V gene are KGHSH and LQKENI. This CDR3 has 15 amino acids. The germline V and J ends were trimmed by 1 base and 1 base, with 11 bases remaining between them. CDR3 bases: TGTGCCAGCTCACCACTGGGGGAAGGATCCTACGAGCAGTACTTC. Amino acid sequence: CASSPLGEGSYEQYF.

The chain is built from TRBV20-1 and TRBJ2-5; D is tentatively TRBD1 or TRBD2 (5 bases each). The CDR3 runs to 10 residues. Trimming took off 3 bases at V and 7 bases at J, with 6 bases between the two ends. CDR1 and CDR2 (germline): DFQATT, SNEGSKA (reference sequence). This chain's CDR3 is CSASGGTQYF. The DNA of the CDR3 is TGCAGTGCTAGTGGGGGGACCCAGTACTTC.